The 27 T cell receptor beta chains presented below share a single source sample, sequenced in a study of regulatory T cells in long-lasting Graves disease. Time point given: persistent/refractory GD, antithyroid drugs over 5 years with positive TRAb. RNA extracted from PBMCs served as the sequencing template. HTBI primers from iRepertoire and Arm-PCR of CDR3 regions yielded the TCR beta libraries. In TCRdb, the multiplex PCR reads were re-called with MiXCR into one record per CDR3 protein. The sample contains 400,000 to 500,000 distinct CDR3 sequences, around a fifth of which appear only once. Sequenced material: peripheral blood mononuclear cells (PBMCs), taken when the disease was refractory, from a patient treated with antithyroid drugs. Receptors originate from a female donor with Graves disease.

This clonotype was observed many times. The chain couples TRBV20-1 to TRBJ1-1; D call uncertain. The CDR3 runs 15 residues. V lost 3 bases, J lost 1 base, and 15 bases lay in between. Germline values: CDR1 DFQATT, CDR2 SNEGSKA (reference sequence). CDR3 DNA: TGCAGTGCTAGCCTGGCCGGGCTCGGGAACACTGAAGCTTTCTTT. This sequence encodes CSASLAGLGNTEAFF.

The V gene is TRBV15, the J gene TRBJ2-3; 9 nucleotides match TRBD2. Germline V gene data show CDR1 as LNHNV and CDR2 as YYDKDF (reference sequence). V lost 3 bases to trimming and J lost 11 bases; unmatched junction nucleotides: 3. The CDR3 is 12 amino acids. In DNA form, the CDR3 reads TGTGCCACCAGCAGGGATAGCGGGGGGCAGTATTTT. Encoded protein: CATSRDSGGQYF.

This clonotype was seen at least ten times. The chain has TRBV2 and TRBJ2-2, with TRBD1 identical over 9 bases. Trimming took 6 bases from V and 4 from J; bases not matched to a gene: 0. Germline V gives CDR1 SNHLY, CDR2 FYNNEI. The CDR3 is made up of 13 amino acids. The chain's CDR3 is CASRTGGTGELFF. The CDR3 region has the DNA TGTGCCAGCAGGACAGGGGGCACCGGGGAGCTGTTTTTT.

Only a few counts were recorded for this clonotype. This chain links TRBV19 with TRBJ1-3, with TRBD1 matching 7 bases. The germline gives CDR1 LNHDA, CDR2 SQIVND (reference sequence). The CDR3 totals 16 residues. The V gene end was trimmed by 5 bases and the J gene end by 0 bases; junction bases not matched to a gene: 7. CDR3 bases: TGTGCCAGTAGTTTCGGACAGGATCACTCTGGAAACACCATATATTTT. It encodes CASSFGQDHSGNTIYF. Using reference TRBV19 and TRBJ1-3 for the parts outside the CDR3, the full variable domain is DGGITQSPKYLFRKEGQNVTLSCEQNLNHDAMYWYRQDPGQGLRLIYYSQIVNDFQKGDIAEGYSVSREKKESFPLTVTSAQKNPTAFYLCASSFGQDHSGNTIYFGEGSWLTVV.

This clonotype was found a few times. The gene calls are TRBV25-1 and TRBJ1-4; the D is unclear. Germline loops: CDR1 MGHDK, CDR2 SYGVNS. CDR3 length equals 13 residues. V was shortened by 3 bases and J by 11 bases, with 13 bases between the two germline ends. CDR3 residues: CASSEDFLGKLFF. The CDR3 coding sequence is TGTGCCAGCAGTGAGGATTTCCTGGGGAAACTGTTTTTT.

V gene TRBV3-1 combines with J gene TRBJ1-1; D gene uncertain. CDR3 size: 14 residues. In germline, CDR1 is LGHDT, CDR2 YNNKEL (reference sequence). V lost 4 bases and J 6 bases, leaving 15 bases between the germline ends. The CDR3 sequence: CASSRGGRSAEAFF. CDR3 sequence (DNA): TGTGCCAGCAGCCGCGGCGGCCGGTCAGCTGAAGCTTTCTTT. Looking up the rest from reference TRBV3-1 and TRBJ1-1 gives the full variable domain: DTAVSQTPKYLVTQMGNDKSIKCEQNLGHDTMYWYKQDSKKFLKIMFSYNNKELIINETVPNRFSPKSPDKAHLNLHINSLELGDSAVYFCASSRGGRSAEAFFGQGTRLTVV.

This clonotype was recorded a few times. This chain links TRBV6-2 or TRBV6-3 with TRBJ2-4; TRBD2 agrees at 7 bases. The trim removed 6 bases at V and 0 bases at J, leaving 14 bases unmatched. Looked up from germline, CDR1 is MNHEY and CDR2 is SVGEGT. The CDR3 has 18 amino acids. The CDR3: CASRPRREGKLAKNIQYF. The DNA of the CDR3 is TGTGCCAGCAGGCCCAGGAGGGAGGGAAAATTAGCCAAAAACATTCAGTACTTC.

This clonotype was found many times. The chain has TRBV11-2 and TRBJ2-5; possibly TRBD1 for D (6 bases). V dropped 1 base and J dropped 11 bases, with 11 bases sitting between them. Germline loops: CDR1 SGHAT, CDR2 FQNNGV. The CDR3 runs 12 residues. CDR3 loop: CASSLVQGSQYF. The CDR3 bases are TGTGCCAGCAGCTTAGTACAGGGTTCGCAGTACTTC.

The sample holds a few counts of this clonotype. CDR3 protein: CASRRLALF. In DNA, the CDR3 is TGTGCCAGCAGGCGCCTTGCCCTCTTC. This rearrangement joins TRBV3-2 to TRBJ2-4; the table gives TRBD1 as D, unverified against the DNA. TRBV3-2 is shown as a pseudogene. The CDR3 spans 9 residues.

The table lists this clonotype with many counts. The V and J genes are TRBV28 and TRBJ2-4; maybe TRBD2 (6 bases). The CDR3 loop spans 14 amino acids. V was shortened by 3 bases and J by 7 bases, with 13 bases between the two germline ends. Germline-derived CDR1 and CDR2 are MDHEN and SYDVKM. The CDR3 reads CASSFDSGRNIQYF. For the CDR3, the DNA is TGTGCCAGCAGTTTTGATAGCGGAAGGAACATTCAGTACTTC.

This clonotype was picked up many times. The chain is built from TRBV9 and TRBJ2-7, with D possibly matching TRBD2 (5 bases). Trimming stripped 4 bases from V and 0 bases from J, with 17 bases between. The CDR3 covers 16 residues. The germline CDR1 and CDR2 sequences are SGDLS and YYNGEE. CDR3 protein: CASSPPEAGSSYEQYF. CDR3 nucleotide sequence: TGTGCCAGCAGCCCACCCGAGGCGGGCAGCTCCTACGAGCAGTACTTC.

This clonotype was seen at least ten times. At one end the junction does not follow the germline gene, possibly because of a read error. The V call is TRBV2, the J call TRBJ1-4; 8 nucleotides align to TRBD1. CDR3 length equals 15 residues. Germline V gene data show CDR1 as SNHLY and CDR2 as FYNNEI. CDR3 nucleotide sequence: TGTGCCAGCAGCGAAGGCGACAGGGGCGATGAAAAACTGTTTTTT. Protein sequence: CASSEGDRGDEKLFF.

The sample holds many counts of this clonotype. This CDR3 is CSAREGQAQETQYF. The CDR3 DNA reads TGCAGTGCTAGAGAGGGACAGGCGCAAGAGACCCAGTACTTC. V gene TRBV20-1 combines with J gene TRBJ2-5; TRBD1 matches at 8 bases. The germline gives CDR1 DFQATT, CDR2 SNEGSKA (reference sequence). After removal of 0 bases from V and 2 bases from J, the junction contained 2 bases not matched to a gene. The CDR3 is 14 residues long.

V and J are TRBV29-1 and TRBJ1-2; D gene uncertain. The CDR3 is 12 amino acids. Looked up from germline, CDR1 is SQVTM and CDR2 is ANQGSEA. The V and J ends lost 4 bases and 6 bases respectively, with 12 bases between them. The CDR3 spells CSVVRGSDGYTF. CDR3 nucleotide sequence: TGCAGCGTTGTAAGAGGGTCGGATGGCTACACCTTC. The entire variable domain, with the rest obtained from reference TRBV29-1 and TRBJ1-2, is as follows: SAVISQKPSRDICQRGTSLTIQCQVDSQVTMMFWYRQQPGQSLTLIATANQGSEATYESGFVIDKFPISRPNLTFSTLTVSNMSPEDSSIYLCSVVRGSDGYTFGSGTRLTVV.

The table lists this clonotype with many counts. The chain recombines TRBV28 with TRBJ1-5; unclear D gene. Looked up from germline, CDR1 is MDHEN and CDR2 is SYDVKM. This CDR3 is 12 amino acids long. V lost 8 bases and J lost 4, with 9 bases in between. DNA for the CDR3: TGTGCCAGCCGTTCCGGAAATCAGCCCCAGCATTTT. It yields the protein CASRSGNQPQHF. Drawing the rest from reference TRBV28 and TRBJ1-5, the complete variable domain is DVKVTQSSRYLVKRTGEKVFLECVQDMDHENMFWYRQDPGLGLRLIYFSYDVKMKEKGDIPEGYSVSREKKERFSLILESASTNQTSMYLCASRSGNQPQHFGDGTRLSIL.

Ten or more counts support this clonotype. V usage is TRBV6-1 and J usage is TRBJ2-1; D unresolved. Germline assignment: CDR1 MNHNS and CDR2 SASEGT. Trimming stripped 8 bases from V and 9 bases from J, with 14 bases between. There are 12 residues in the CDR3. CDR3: CASQTLVREQFF. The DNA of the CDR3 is TGTGCCAGCCAAACTTTGGTACGTGAGCAGTTCTTC.

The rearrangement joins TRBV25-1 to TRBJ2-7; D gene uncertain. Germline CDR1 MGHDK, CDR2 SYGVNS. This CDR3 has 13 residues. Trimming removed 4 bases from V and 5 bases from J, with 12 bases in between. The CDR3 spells CASSVRVSDEQYF. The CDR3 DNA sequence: TGTGCCAGCAGTGTACGGGTTTCGGACGAGCAGTACTTC.

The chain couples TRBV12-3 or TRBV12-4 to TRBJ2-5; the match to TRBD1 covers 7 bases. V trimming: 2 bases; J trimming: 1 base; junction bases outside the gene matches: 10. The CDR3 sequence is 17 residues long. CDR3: CASSLSWDRASQETQYF. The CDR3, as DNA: TGTGCCAGCAGTTTAAGCTGGGACAGAGCTAGCCAAGAGACCCAGTACTTC.

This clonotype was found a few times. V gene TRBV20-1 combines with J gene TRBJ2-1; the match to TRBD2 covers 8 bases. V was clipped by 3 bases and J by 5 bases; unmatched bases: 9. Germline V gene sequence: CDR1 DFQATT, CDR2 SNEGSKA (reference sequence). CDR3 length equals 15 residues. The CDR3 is CSASSVLADNNEQFF. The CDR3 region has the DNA TGCAGTGCTAGTTCGGTACTAGCGGACAACAATGAGCAGTTCTTC.

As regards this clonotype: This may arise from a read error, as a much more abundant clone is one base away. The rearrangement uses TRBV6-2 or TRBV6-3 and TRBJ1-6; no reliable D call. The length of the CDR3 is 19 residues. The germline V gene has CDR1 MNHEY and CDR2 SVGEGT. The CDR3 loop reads CVSSYNVETSSSYNSPLHF. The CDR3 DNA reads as TGTGTCAGCAGTTATAACGTCGAAACCAGCTCGTCCTATAATTCACCCCTCCACTTT.

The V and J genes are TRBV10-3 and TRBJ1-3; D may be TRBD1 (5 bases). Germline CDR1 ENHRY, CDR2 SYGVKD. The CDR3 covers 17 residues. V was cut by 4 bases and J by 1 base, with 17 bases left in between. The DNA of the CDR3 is TGTGCCATCAGTGGTCTCGACGGGACCGATTCTGGAAACACCATATATTTT. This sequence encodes CAISGLDGTDSGNTIYF.

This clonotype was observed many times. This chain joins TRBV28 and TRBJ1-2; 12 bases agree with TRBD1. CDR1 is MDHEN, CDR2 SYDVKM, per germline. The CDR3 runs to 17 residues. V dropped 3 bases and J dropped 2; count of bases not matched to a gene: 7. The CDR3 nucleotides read TGTGCCAGCAGTTTTCAGGGACAGGGGGCCACAAACTATGGCTACACCTTC. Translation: CASSFQGQGATNYGYTF.

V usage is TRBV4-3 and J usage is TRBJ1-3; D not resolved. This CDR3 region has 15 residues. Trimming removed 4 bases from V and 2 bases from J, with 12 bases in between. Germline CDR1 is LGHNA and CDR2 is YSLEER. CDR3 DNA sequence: TGCGCCAGCAGCCCCCAATGGAGAACTGGAAACACCATATATTTT. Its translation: CASSPQWRTGNTIYF.

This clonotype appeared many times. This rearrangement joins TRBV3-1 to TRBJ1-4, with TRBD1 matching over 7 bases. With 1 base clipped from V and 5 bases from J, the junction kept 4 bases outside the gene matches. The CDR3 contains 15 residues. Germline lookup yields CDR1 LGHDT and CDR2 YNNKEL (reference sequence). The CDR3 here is CASSQVDRVNEKLFF. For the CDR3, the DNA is TGTGCCAGCAGCCAAGTCGACAGGGTGAATGAAAAACTGTTTTTT.

CDR3 coding DNA: TGTGCCTGGAGTTCCCGACAGCACTCTGGGGCCAACGTCCTGACTTTC. Translated, it gives CAWSSRQHSGANVLTF. The V gene is TRBV30, the J gene TRBJ2-6; possible D gene TRBD1, 5 bases. Deletions cut 2 bases from V and 0 bases from J, with 11 bases between. CDR1 is GTSNPN, CDR2 SVGIG, per germline (reference sequence). This CDR3 has 16 amino acids.

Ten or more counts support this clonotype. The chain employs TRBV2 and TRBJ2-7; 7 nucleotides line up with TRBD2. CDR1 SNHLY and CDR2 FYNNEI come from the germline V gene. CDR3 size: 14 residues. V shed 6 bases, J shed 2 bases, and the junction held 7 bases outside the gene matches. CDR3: CASRWEGGPYEQYF. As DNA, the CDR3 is TGTGCCAGCAGGTGGGAGGGAGGCCCCTACGAGCAGTACTTC.

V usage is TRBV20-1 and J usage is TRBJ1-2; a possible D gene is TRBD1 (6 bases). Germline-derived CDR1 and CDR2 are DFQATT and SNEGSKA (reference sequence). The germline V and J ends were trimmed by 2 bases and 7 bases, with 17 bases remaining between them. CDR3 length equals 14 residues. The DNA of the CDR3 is TGCAGTGCTAGACTTACAGGGAAGGTCGGTGGCTACACCTTC. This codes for CSARLTGKVGGYTF.